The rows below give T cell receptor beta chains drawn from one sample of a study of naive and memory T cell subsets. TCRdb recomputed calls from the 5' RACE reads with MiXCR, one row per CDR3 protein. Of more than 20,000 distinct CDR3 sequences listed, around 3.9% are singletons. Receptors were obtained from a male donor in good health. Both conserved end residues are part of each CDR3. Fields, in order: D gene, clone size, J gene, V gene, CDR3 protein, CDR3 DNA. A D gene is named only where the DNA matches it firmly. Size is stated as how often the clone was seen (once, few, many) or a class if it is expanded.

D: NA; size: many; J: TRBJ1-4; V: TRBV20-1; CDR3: CSARDVLGTSGGKLFF; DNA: TGCAGTGCTAGAGACGTCTTAGGGACAAGCGGAGGAAAACTGTTTTTT
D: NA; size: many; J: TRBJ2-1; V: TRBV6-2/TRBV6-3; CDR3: CASSYARGLGYNEQFF; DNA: TGTGCCAGCAGTTACGCCCGGGGGTTGGGCTACAATGAGCAGTTCTTC
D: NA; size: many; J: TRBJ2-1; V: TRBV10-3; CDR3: CAISPPGSDEQFF; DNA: TGTGCCATCAGTCCCCCGGGCAGCGATGAGCAGTTCTTC
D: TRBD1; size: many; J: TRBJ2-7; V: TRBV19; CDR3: CASRIGQGYEQYF; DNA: TGTGCCAGTAGGATCGGACAGGGCTACGAGCAGTACTTC
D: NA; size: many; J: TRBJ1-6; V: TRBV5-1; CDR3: CASSLVPGVSPLHF; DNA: TGCGCCAGCAGCTTGGTACCGGGCGTCTCACCCCTCCACTTT
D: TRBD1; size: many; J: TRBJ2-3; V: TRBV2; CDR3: CASSRGTGGTDTQYF; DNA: TGTGCCAGCAGTAGGGGGACAGGGGGGACAGATACGCAGTATTTT
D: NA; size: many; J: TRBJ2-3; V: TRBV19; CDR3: CASSIEHTDTQYF; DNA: TGTGCCAGTAGTATAGAGCACACAGATACGCAGTATTTT
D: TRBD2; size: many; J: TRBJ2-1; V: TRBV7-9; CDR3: CASSLGLANEQFF; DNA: TGTGCCAGCAGCTTGGGACTAGCAAATGAGCAGTTCTTC
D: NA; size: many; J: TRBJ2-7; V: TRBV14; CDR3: CASSPSQGRAPYEQYF; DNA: TGTGCCAGCAGCCCCAGCCAGGGCAGGGCCCCCTACGAGCAGTACTTC
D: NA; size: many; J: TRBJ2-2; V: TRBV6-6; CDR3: CVAGADTGELFF; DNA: TGTGTGGCGGGGGCGGACACCGGGGAGCTGTTTTTT
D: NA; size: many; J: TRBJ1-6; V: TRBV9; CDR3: CASSPGTAGQSPLHF; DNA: TGTGCCAGCAGCCCCGGGACGGCAGGCCAGTCACCCCTCCACTTT
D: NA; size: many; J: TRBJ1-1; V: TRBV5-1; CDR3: CASSFARVLGTEAFF; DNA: TGCGCCAGCAGCTTTGCTCGGGTACTAGGCACTGAAGCTTTCTTT
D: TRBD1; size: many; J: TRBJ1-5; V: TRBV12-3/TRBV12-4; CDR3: CASRRTGDGNQPQHF; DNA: TGTGCCAGCAGGCGGACAGGGGATGGCAATCAGCCCCAGCATTTT
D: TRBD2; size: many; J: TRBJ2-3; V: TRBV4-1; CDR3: CASSQGTAGGSTDTQYF; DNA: TGCGCCAGCAGCCAAGGAACGGCGGGGGGGAGCACAGATACGCAGTATTTT